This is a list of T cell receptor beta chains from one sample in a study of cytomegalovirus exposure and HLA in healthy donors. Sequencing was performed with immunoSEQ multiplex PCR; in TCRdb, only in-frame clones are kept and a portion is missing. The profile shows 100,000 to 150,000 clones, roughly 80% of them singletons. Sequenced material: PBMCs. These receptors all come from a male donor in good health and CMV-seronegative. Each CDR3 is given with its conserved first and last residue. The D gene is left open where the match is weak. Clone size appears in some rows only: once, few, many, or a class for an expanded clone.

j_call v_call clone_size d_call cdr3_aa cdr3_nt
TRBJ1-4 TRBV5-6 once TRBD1 CASSFQGASWEKLFF TGTGCCAGCAGCTTCCAGGGGGCGAGTTGGGAAAAACTGTTTTTT
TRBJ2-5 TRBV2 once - CASSEQTLYQETQYF TGTGCCAGCAGTGAACAGACACTTTACCAAGAGACCCAGTACTTC
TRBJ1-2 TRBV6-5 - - CASSEQANYGYTF TGTGCCAGCAGTGAACAAGCTAACTATGGCTACACCTTC
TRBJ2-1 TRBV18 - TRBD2 CASSSDSSGRSYNEQFF TGTGCCAGCTCATCGGATTCTAGCGGGAGGTCCTACAATGAGCAGTTCTTC
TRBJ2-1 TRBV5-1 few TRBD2 CASSSGLAGIDEQFF TGCGCCAGCAGCTCGGGACTAGCGGGGATAGATGAGCAGTTCTTC
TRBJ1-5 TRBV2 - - CASSRGGGNQPQHF TGTGCCAGCAGTCGAGGGGGTGGCAATCAGCCCCAGCATTTT
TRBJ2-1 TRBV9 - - CASAALLLSSYNEQFF TGTGCCAGCGCCGCACTCCTACTAAGCTCCTACAATGAGCAGTTCTTC
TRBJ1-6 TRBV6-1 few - CASRLTPQGNSPLHF TGTGCCAGCAGACTAACCCCGCAGGGAAATTCACCCCTCCACTTT
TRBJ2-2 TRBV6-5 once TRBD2 CASGGLANTGELFF TGTGCCAGCGGAGGACTAGCGAACACCGGGGAGCTGTTTTTT
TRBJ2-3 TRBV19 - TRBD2 CASSISGLATQYF TGTGCCAGTAGTATTTCCGGACTAGCTACGCAGTATTTT
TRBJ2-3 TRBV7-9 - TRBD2 CASSLGTSGSTDTQYF TGTGCCAGCAGCCTGGGGACTAGCGGGAGCACAGATACGCAGTATTTT
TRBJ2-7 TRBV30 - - CAWSGGAYEQYF TGTGCCTGGAGTGGGGGGGCCTACGAGCAGTACTTC
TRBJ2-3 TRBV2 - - CASSETTGDTQYF TGTGCCAGCAGTGAAACTACCGGGGATACGCAGTATTTT
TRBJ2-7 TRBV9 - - CASSVGLDGEQYF TGTGCCAGCAGCGTAGGACTAGACGGGGAGCAGTACTTC
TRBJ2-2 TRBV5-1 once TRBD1 CASSTDRGLPGELFF TGCGCCAGCAGCACGGACAGGGGGCTTCCCGGGGAGCTGTTTTTT
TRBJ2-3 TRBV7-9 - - CASSLVVGSRDTQYF TGTGCCAGCAGCTTAGTAGTGGGCAGCAGAGATACGCAGTATTTT
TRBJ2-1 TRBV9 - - CASSADRTSYNEQFF TGTGCCAGCAGCGCGGACAGAACCTCCTACAATGAGCAGTTCTTC
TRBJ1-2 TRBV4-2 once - CASSQDGGMGNYGYTF TGTGCCAGCAGCCAAGATGGGGGGATGGGGAACTATGGCTACACCTTC
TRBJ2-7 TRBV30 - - CAWKPRGSYEQYF TGTGCCTGGAAGCCACGGGGCTCCTACGAGCAGTACTTC
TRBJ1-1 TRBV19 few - CASSMTLWAFF TGTGCCAGTAGTATGACTCTATGGGCTTTCTTT
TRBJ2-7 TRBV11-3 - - CASSLSSADGREQYF TGTGCCAGCAGCTTAAGTTCAGCGGATGGCCGCGAGCAGTACTTC
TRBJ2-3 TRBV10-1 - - CASKVGPSTDTQYF TGCGCCAGCAAGGTGGGCCCTAGCACAGATACGCAGTATTTT
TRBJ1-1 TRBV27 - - CASLQGGRKNTEAFF TGTGCCAGCCTGCAAGGGGGAAGAAAGAACACTGAAGCTTTCTTT
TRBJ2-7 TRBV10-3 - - CATSVGLGLKSYEQYF TGTGCCACCTCGGTGGGACTCGGCTTGAAGTCCTACGAGCAGTACTTC
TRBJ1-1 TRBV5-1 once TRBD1 CASSPPTGVGNTEAFF TGCGCCAGCAGCCCACCGACAGGGGTAGGGAACACTGAAGCTTTCTTT
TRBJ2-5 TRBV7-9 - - CASSFSLAGQKQETQYF TGTGCCAGCAGCTTCAGCTTGGCAGGACAGAAACAAGAGACCCAGTACTTC
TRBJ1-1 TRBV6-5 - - CATRGGGYTEAFF TGTGCCACCCGCGGGGGTGGGTACACTGAAGCTTTCTTT
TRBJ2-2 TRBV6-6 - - CASSYDRGGANGELFF TGTGCCAGCAGTTACGATAGGGGGGGGGCCAACGGGGAGCTGTTTTTT
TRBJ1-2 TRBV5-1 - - CASSFVLTKNYGYTF TGCGCCAGCAGCTTCGTCCTCACAAAGAACTATGGCTACACCTTC